These 32 T cell receptor beta chains were all obtained from the same sample, sequenced in a study of cytomegalovirus exposure and HLA in healthy donors. Profiled with immunoSEQ multiplex PCR; TCRdb holds only in-frame clones, not every one. The data contain about 130,000 clones, roughly nine tenths of them singletons. Sequenced material: PBMCs. Source of these receptors: a woman younger than 35 in good health and CMV-seronegative.

The gene calls are TRBV30 and TRBJ1-5; TRBD1 agrees at 12 bases. Looked up from germline, CDR1 is GTSNPN and CDR2 is SVGIG (reference sequence). The CDR3 extends over 13 amino acids. V lost 7 bases and J lost 6; bases outside the gene matches: 4. DNA for the CDR3: TGTGCCTCCGGGACAGGGGGCTCTCAGCCCCAGCATTTT. Encoded protein: CASGTGGSQPQHF.

The rearrangement links TRBV7-9 to TRBJ2-1; 10 bases agree with TRBD2. This CDR3 comprises 18 residues. The J segment lost 8 bases and the V segment lost 4 bases, leaving 17 bases of the junction unmatched. Germline V gene lookup returns CDR1 SEHNR and CDR2 FQNEAQ (reference sequence). CDR3 coding DNA: TGTGCCAGCAGCTCCATGAGGGGCGCTAGCGGGAGCTCGGATGAGCAGTTCTTC. It encodes CASSSMRGASGSSDEQFF.

This rearrangement joins TRBV5-1 to TRBJ2-1; 10 bases map to TRBD2. Losses at the gene ends were 4 bases for V and 4 bases for J; bases not matched to a gene: 8. The germline gives CDR1 SGHRS, CDR2 YFSETQ. This CDR3 comprises 16 residues. Here the CDR3 reads CASSPLVSGRYNEQFF. DNA of the CDR3: TGCGCCAGCAGCCCCTTGGTTAGCGGGAGGTACAATGAGCAGTTCTTC. Full variable domain (remainder filled in from reference TRBV5-1 and TRBJ2-1): KAGVTQTPRYLIKTRGQQVTLSCSPISGHRSVSWYQQTPGQGLQFLFEYFSETQRNKGNFPGRFSGRQFSNSRSEMNVSTLELGDSALYLCASSPLVSGRYNEQFFGPGTRLTVL.

CDR3 bases: TGTGCCAGCAGCTTAGTTAGGGGGGGGCCAGACACTGAAGCTTTCTTT. It translates to CASSLVRGGPDTEAFF. The chain uses TRBV7-6 and TRBJ1-1, with a possible D match to TRBD1 (6 bases). This CDR3 region has 16 residues. Germline lookup yields CDR1 SGHVS and CDR2 FNYEAQ. The germline V and J ends were trimmed by 1 base and 3 bases, with 15 bases remaining between them.

CDR3 amino acids: CASSVGASVKSNEQFF. The CDR3 nucleotides read TGTGCCAGCAGCGTGGGGGCGAGCGTCAAGAGTAATGAGCAGTTCTTC. This chain connects TRBV9 to TRBJ2-1; possibly TRBD1 for D (6 bases). The length of the CDR3 is 16 residues. V was clipped by 2 bases and J by 7 bases, with 19 bases between them. Germline V gene data show CDR1 as SGDLS and CDR2 as YYNGEE.

The rearrangement joins TRBV7-8 to TRBJ2-7; D is unresolved. This CDR3 has 14 residues. From germline, CDR1 is SGHVS and CDR2 FQNEAQ. Deletions cut 2 bases from V and 4 bases from J, with 12 bases between. CDR3 residues: CASSLPVTGYEQYF. The CDR3 DNA reads TGTGCCAGCAGCTTACCCGTCACCGGTTACGAGCAGTACTTC.

V gene TRBV7-9 combines with J gene TRBJ2-7; 11 positions match TRBD2. The CDR3 has 16 residues. CDR1 is SEHNR, CDR2 FQNEAQ, per germline (reference sequence). Losses at the gene ends were 0 bases for V and 0 bases for J; bases not matched to a gene: 1. The CDR3 DNA follows: TGTGCCAGCAGCTTAGCCGGGACTAGCGGCTCCTACGAGCAGTACTTC. Residues: CASSLAGTSGSYEQYF. Full variable domain (outside the CDR3, taken from reference TRBV7-9 and TRBJ2-7): DTGVSQNPRHKITKRGQNVTFRCDPISEHNRLYWYRQTLGQGPEFLTYFQNEAQLEKSRLLSDRFSAERPKGSFSTLEIQRTEQGDSAMYLCASSLAGTSGSYEQYFGPGTRLTVT.

This chain joins TRBV11-2 and TRBJ2-1; 9 bases align to TRBD2. The germline gives CDR1 SGHAT, CDR2 FQNNGV. The CDR3 spans 16 residues. V was clipped by 5 bases and J by 6 bases; unmatched bases: 11. In DNA form, the CDR3 reads TGTGCCAGCAGCCCACGGGTAGCGGGAGTGGGCAATGAGCAGTTCTTC. Translated, it gives CASSPRVAGVGNEQFF.

The chain has TRBV6-5 and TRBJ2-5; 7 bases agree with TRBD1. The CDR3 is made up of 14 amino acids. After removal of 8 bases from V and 4 bases from J, the junction contained 10 bases not matched to a gene. Germline values: CDR1 MNHEY, CDR2 SVGAGI. CDR3: CASGRQGNPETQYF. The CDR3, as DNA: TGTGCCAGCGGTCGACAGGGCAATCCAGAGACCCAGTACTTC.

CDR3 in amino acids: CASSQEPLSANEQFF. CDR3 DNA: TGCGCCAGCAGCCAAGAACCATTAAGCGCGAATGAGCAGTTCTTC. The rearrangement uses TRBV5-1 and TRBJ2-1, with no clear D. Trimming removed 4 bases from V and 7 bases from J, with 18 bases in between. The V gene's germline CDR1 is SGHRS and CDR2 YFSETQ. This CDR3 has 15 residues.

This chain links TRBV9 with TRBJ2-3; 7 bases align to TRBD2. CDR3 length: 17 amino acids. CDR1 SGDLS and CDR2 YYNGEE come from the germline V gene. J lost 9 bases, V lost 0 bases, and 16 bases had no gene match. The CDR3 DNA follows: TGTGCCAGCAGCGTAGCCGGTGTTGGGGGGGAGCTAGGGACGCAGTATTTT. It yields the protein CASSVAGVGGELGTQYF.

The V gene is TRBV6-7, the J gene TRBJ2-2; D unresolved. TRBV6-7 carries the ORF label, with uncertain function. V gave up 7 bases and J gave up 6 bases, with 9 bases separating them. This CDR3 region has 12 residues. In DNA form, the CDR3 reads TGTGCCAGCACTCTTGAGGCCGGGGAGCTGTTTTTT. The encoded protein is CASTLEAGELFF.

The chain couples TRBV2 to TRBJ2-7; TRBD1 agrees at 8 bases. V lost 4 bases and J lost 0; bases outside the gene matches: 5. The length of the CDR3 is 15 residues. Germline V gene lookup returns CDR1 SNHLY and CDR2 FYNNEI. CDR3 bases: TGTGCCAGCAGTGGGGGACAGGTGAGCTCCTACGAGCAGTACTTC. This sequence encodes CASSGGQVSSYEQYF.

The chain recombines TRBV6-5 with TRBJ2-2; 11 nucleotides align to TRBD2. Germline-derived CDR1 and CDR2 are MNHEY and SVGAGI. The J segment lost 4 bases and the V segment lost 2 bases, leaving 3 bases of the junction unmatched. The CDR3 runs 16 residues. CDR3 sequence (DNA): TGTGCCAGCAGTTACGGAGGACTAGCGGGCACCGGGGAGCTGTTTTTT. Protein: CASSYGGLAGTGELFF.

The genes are TRBV5-6 and TRBJ2-7, with 7 bases lining up with TRBD2. The V segment lost 1 base and the J segment 5 bases; nucleotides outside the gene matches: 6. Germline lookup yields CDR1 SGHDT and CDR2 YYEEEE. The CDR3 has 14 residues. The CDR3 loop reads CASSLPSGINEQYF. The CDR3 region has the DNA TGTGCCAGCAGCTTGCCAAGCGGGATAAACGAGCAGTACTTC.

The chain employs TRBV11-1 and TRBJ2-7, with D possibly matching TRBD2 (6 bases). The length of the CDR3 is 14 residues. Germline lookup yields CDR1 SGHAT and CDR2 FQDESV (reference sequence). V was cut by 3 bases and J by 5 bases, with 14 bases left in between. In DNA, the CDR3 is TGTGCCAGCAGCTTTATGGAGGGCGGGAACGAGCAGTACTTC. Protein product: CASSFMEGGNEQYF.

The chain has TRBV10-2 and TRBJ2-7; 11 bases are a match to TRBD2. The CDR3 has 13 amino acids. Germline V gene data show CDR1 as WSHSY and CDR2 as SAAADI. After removal of 9 bases from V and 6 bases from J, the junction contained 7 bases not matched to a gene. The CDR3 DNA sequence: TGCGCCAGTAAGACTCTAGCGGGAGGCGAGCAGTACTTC. It yields the protein CASKTLAGGEQYF.

V gene TRBV19 combines with J gene TRBJ1-2; 8 nucleotides agree with TRBD1. This CDR3 is built from 15 residues. Germline loops: CDR1 LNHDA, CDR2 SQIVND (reference sequence). The ends lost 0 bases at V and 6 bases at J; junction bases unmatched: 6. The CDR3 region has the DNA TGTGCCAGTAGTATAGATCGCAGGGGGCTAGATGGCTACACCTTC. Amino acids: CASSIDRRGLDGYTF.

This sequence joins TRBV2 and TRBJ2-3; TRBD2 agrees at 15 bases. Trimming at V came to 5 bases and at J to 4 bases, leaving 16 bases not matched to a gene. Germline V CDR1 and CDR2: SNHLY, FYNNEI. This CDR3 contains 20 residues. The CDR3 spells CASSSPGTSGRPSSSDTQYF. DNA for the CDR3: TGTGCCAGCAGTAGTCCCGGGACTAGCGGGAGGCCCTCCTCCTCAGATACGCAGTATTTT.

This chain's CDR3 is CASSMTSGSLREQFF. Written as DNA, the CDR3 is TGTGCCAGTAGTATGACTAGCGGGAGCCTGCGTGAGCAGTTCTTC. This chain connects TRBV19 to TRBJ2-1, with 12 bases fitting TRBD2. The CDR3 has 15 residues. Losses at the gene ends were 3 bases for V and 9 bases for J; bases not matched to a gene: 6. The germline gives CDR1 LNHDA, CDR2 SQIVND (reference sequence).

The chain couples TRBV9 to TRBJ2-2; 8 bases align to TRBD1. J gave up 5 bases and V 0 bases, and 9 bases lay outside the gene matches. CDR1 is SGDLS and CDR2 is YYNGEE in the germline V gene. This CDR3 is built from 17 residues. The CDR3 sequence is CASSVDRGQGGTGELFF. The CDR3 region has the DNA TGTGCCAGCAGCGTAGATCGCGGACAGGGAGGAACCGGGGAGCTGTTTTTT. The full variable domain, in which reference TRBV9 and TRBJ2-2 provide the parts outside the CDR3, is DSGVTQTPKHLITATGQRVTLRCSPRSGDLSVYWYQQSLDQGLQFLIQYYNGEERAKGNILERFSAQQFPDLHSELNLSSLELGDSALYFCASSVDRGQGGTGELFFGEGSRLTVL.

The V call is TRBV4-1, the J call TRBJ2-7; D perhaps matches TRBD1 (6 bases). Germline values: CDR1 MGHRA, CDR2 YSYEKL. V was cut by 2 bases and J by 3 bases, with 8 bases left in between. The CDR3 loop spans 13 amino acids. In nucleotides, the CDR3 is TGCGCCAGCAGCCAACAACAGGGCTACGAGCAGTACTTC. Amino acids: CASSQQQGYEQYF.

The chain recombines TRBV9 with TRBJ2-2; 13 bases are shared with TRBD2. CDR1 is SGDLS, CDR2 YYNGEE, per germline. This CDR3 comprises 16 residues. J gave up 7 bases and V 0 bases, and 3 bases lay outside the gene matches. CDR3 loop: CASSVGLAGGIGELFF. CDR3 sequence (DNA): TGTGCCAGCAGCGTAGGACTAGCGGGAGGTATCGGGGAGCTGTTTTTT.

The chain couples TRBV5-5 to TRBJ2-1; tentative D call: TRBD2 (5 bases). The CDR3 loop spans 15 amino acids. V was pared by 2 bases and J by 2 bases, with 11 bases between. Germline V gives CDR1 SGHKS, CDR2 YYEKEE (reference sequence). In DNA, the CDR3 is TGTGCCAGCAGCTTAGCGAGCGGTGCCTACAATGAGCAGTTCTTC. Residues: CASSLASGAYNEQFF.

The V call is TRBV29-1, the J call TRBJ2-3, with D perhaps matching TRBD1 (6 bases). The V gene's germline CDR1 is SQVTM and CDR2 ANQGSEA. The V end lost 4 bases, the J end lost 6 bases, and 20 bases lay between the germline ends. The CDR3 consists of 15 residues. The CDR3 DNA reads as TGCAGCGTTGTAGGCGGAGTTGGGGGCAGGGATACGCAGTATTTT. Protein: CSVVGGVGGRDTQYF.

The chain is built from TRBV5-6 and TRBJ2-7; D is ambiguous. Germline V gives CDR1 SGHDT, CDR2 YYEEEE. Trimming pared 0 bases from V and 0 bases from J, leaving 7 bases between. This CDR3 has 14 residues. In DNA, the CDR3 is TGTGCCAGCAGCTTGGTTAGTAGCTCCTACGAGCAGTACTTC. This encodes CASSLVSSSYEQYF.

J is TRBJ2-2 and V is TRBV7-8; weak D call: TRBD2 (5 bases). Germline loops: CDR1 SGHVS, CDR2 FQNEAQ. The CDR3 totals 18 residues. Trimming cost V 1 base and J 6 bases, with 21 bases left between them. CDR3 sequence: CASSLVWAPGRRAGELFF. The CDR3 DNA reads as TGTGCCAGCAGCTTAGTATGGGCCCCAGGCCGGCGGGCCGGGGAGCTGTTTTTT.

V and J are TRBV1 and TRBJ1-2. TRBV1 is termed a pseudogene. The CDR3 has 12 amino acids. The CDR3 nucleotides are TGCACCAGCAGCCAAGGTGTCGGTGGCTACACCTTC. Its protein product is CTSSQGVGGYTF.

The chain joins TRBV5-1 to TRBJ2-5; tentative D call: TRBD2 (7 bases). CDR3 length: 16 residues. Trimming removed 2 bases at V and 4 bases at J, with 18 bases between. Germline V gene data show CDR1 as SGHRS and CDR2 as YFSETQ. CDR3 in DNA: TGCGCCAGCAGCTTCAATTTGGGGGGCGGGAGAGAGACCCAGTACTTC. It translates to CASSFNLGGGRETQYF.

This chain connects TRBV10-1 to TRBJ2-2, with 13 bases lining up with TRBD2. Germline assignment: CDR1 WNHNN and CDR2 SYGVQD (reference sequence). V gave up 2 bases and J gave up 4 bases; unmatched junction bases: 4. There are 17 residues in the CDR3. CDR3 in amino acids: CASSEDGLAGVTGELFF. In DNA form, the CDR3 reads TGCGCCAGCAGTGAGGACGGACTAGCGGGAGTCACCGGGGAGCTGTTTTTT.

The gene calls are TRBV30 and TRBJ2-1; 11 bases map to TRBD2. The germline V gene encodes CDR1 GTSNPN and CDR2 SVGIG (reference sequence). The CDR3 loop spans 13 amino acids. Trimming removed 5 bases from V and 6 bases from J; junction bases left unmatched: 3. The CDR3 bases are TGTGCCTGGTCTAGCGGGAGGCGCAATGAGCAGTTCTTC. Protein product: CAWSSGRRNEQFF.

V gene TRBV28 combines with J gene TRBJ2-3, with D unclear. CDR3 length: 17 residues. The V end lost 4 bases, the J end lost 0 bases, and 17 bases lay between the germline ends. Germline CDR1 and CDR2: MDHEN and SYDVKM. CDR3 amino acids: CASSYSASASSTDTQYF. The CDR3 coding sequence is TGTGCCAGCAGTTACTCGGCCAGCGCGTCTAGCACAGATACGCAGTATTTT.